This record looks at one TCR beta chain sequence and its context. Its antigen is unknown. PCR was performed using 60 Vbeta and 13 Jbeta primers. Measured with immunoSEQ multiplex PCR; TCRdb has only the in-frame clones, and not every one. The sample lists about 120,000 clones; 60% to 85% were seen once. The sample is drawn from a study of cytomegalovirus exposure and HLA in healthy donors. This CDR3 contains 15 residues. From germline, CDR1 is SGHTA and CDR2 FQGNSA. J lost 3 bases, V lost 0 bases, and 4 bases had no gene match. Overall study results and limits: Most TCR sequences proved rare, with some public TCRs found in many donors. The majority of CMV-associated TCR beta chains were reported as apparently HLA-restricted in a later analysis.

The chain recombines TRBV7-2 with TRBJ2-7; 8 bases are a match to TRBD2. Sequenced material: PBMCs. This receptor was identified in a middle-aged woman in good health and CMV-seronegative. The CDR3 sequence is CASSLASGDFYEQYF. The CDR3 DNA is TGTGCCAGCAGCTTAGCTAGCGGGGACTTCTACGAGCAGTACTTC.